This paragraph reports one TCR beta chain. What antigen it recognizes has not been identified. No quality values exist for individual bases; no much larger clone is one base distant. This sample is part of a study of cytomegalovirus exposure and HLA in healthy donors (dated by TCRdb to between 2016 and 2019). Background for the entire study: The approximately 710 repertoires of the first cohort and the approximately 110 validation repertoires were produced on the same platform, according to a later analysis. The study was designed to test whether signatures of past pathogen exposure could be identified by cataloging public T cell receptors. Besides the first cohort of 666 subjects, a separate validation cohort made up of about 120 different subjects was used. High-throughput TCR immunosequencing, statistical association of individual TCRs with disease status, and machine learning were combined to predict cytomegalovirus infection status. Results and caveats for the whole study, not just this receptor: Most TCR sequences were observed very rarely across donors, whereas some public TCRs were present in many individuals. A later analysis lacked HLA typing for the validation cohort, so it scored co-occurrence in that cohort across all 130 or so repertoires. A later analysis found that TCRs clustered in the first cohort also tended to co-occur in the 120 validation repertoires, with 94% of cluster scores above 0. It was suggested by the authors that the approach could potentially be generalized to other disease states and immunological phenotypes. The classifier was reported to diagnose cytomegalovirus status with high specificity and sensitivity in both the original and validation cohorts. A few of the identified cytomegalovirus-associated TCR beta chains were confirmed in vitro to be specific for cytomegalovirus antigens. A total of 164 TCR beta chains were listed by the study as associated with cytomegalovirus.

V was cut back by 5 bases and J by 4 bases, leaving a gap of 17 bases between them. Spanning cysteine to phenylalanine, the CDR3 consists of 14 amino acids. Of the read, only the CDR3 DNA is kept; its 42 bases are in frame from base 1. CDR1 GTSNPN and CDR2 SVGIG were looked up in the germline V gene (reference sequence). The donors belonged to the validation cohort of about 130 subjects, which was separate from the roughly 670-subject first cohort. Receptor amplification or capture employed the immunoSEQ multiplex PCR assay. Under the source paper's analysis protocol: A statistical classification framework was built to diagnose cytomegalovirus status from the catalog of TCR beta chain sequences. Sourced from immuneACCESS, this table was stored by TCRdb with only in-frame sequences that have V and J called. A share of the clones is absent; for the studies checked, an unresolved V gene accounts for under half, and the remainder has no known explanation. That table gives V, J and clone size, and the DNA gave D and trimming. A total of around 400,000 clones appear in this sample, more than 80% of them only once. Of the sample, 0.83% falls within the top ten clones.

The V gene is TRBV30 and the J gene is TRBJ1-2; the best D guess is TRBD1, with 5 bases matching. The material sequenced was PBMCs. The receptor's source is a woman younger than 30 in good health and CMV-seronegative. The bases are TGTGCCTGGGCCCAGGGACTACTTGGCTATGGCTACACCTTC. Its protein product is CAWAQGLLGYGYTF.